The 29 T cell receptor beta chains in this list originate from one sample, sequenced in a study of read filtering for tumor transcriptome and immune sequencing. The library was built from 400 ng RNA with molecular barcoded adaptors for alpha/delta and beta/gamma chains. One entry per CDR3 protein, called by TCRdb with MiXCR from the reads. The table lists 40,000 or so distinct CDR3 sequences, about 10% of them singletons. The sample comprised a population of CD138-negative cells sorted from bone marrow. The receptor set was obtained from a donor aged 40 or older with multiple myeloma.

This clonotype was recorded at least ten times. The gene calls are TRBV27 and TRBJ2-3; D may be TRBD1 or TRBD2 (5 bases each). The germline V gene has CDR1 MNHEY and CDR2 SMNVEV (reference sequence). The V and J ends lost 3 bases and 5 bases respectively, with 9 bases between them. The CDR3 has 13 residues. CDR3 DNA: TGTGCCAGCAGTTTGACAGAGGGAGATACGCAGTATTTT. Amino acids: CASSLTEGDTQYF.

V and J are TRBV20-1 and TRBJ1-2, with 10 bases lining up with TRBD1. This CDR3 region has 13 residues. Unmatched junction bases numbered 9, after V lost 6 bases and J lost 8 bases. The V gene's germline CDR1 is DFQATT and CDR2 SNEGSKA (reference sequence). The CDR3 loop reads CSAPDDRGPGYTF. CDR3 nucleotides: TGCAGTGCCCCCGATGACAGGGGGCCCGGCTACACCTTC.

This clonotype was recorded only once. The rearrangement joins TRBV11-3 to TRBJ2-5; TRBD2 agrees at 10 bases. J gave up 3 bases and V 5 bases, and 6 bases lay outside the gene matches. Germline lookup yields CDR1 SGHNT and CDR2 YENEEA. This CDR3 is 15 amino acids long. The CDR3 here is CASSRIAGGKETQYF. CDR3 nucleotide sequence: TGTGCCAGCAGCCGAATAGCGGGGGGCAAAGAGACCCAGTACTTC.

This clonotype appeared many times. V and J are TRBV7-8 and TRBJ1-5; a weak D match, TRBD1 (5 bases). The CDR3 covers 15 residues. The V gene's germline CDR1 is SGHVS and CDR2 FQNEAQ. Trimming took 5 bases from V and 3 from J, leaving 14 bases between them. The CDR3 bases are TGTGCCAGCAGCCCGACGACAGTCCCCAATCAGCCCCAGCATTTT. Amino acid sequence: CASSPTTVPNQPQHF.

This chain uses TRBV5-4 with TRBJ2-7; a weak D match, TRBD1 (6 bases). Germline loops: CDR1 SGHNT, CDR2 YYREEE (reference sequence). The CDR3 sequence is 14 residues long. The V and J ends lost 0 bases and 3 bases respectively, with 10 bases between them. The CDR3 protein is CASSLGQEDYEQYF. CDR3 nucleotide sequence: TGTGCCAGCAGCTTGGGACAGGAAGACTACGAGCAGTACTTC.

The V call is TRBV10-3, the J call TRBJ1-1; 7 bases line up with TRBD1. The CDR3 contains 14 residues. V lost 5 bases to trimming and J lost 0 bases; unmatched junction nucleotides: 3. Germline CDR1 reads ENHRY; CDR2 reads SYGVKD. The CDR3: CAISQTGMNTEAFF. Written as DNA, the CDR3 is TGTGCCATCAGTCAGACAGGGATGAACACTGAAGCTTTCTTT.

In its sample, this clonotype was seen many times. The J gene is TRBJ2-1, the V gene TRBV5-6; 7 bases line up with TRBD1. This CDR3 comprises 14 residues. Germline V gene lookup returns CDR1 SGHDT and CDR2 YYEEEE. The trim removed 5 bases at V and 1 base at J, leaving 3 bases unmatched. The CDR3 DNA reads as TGTGCCAGCAGTTACAGGGGATCCTACAATGAGCAGTTCTTC. Protein product: CASSYRGSYNEQFF. The full variable domain, its missing parts supplied by reference TRBV5-6 and TRBJ2-1, is DAGVTQSPTHLIKTRGQQVTLRCSPKSGHDTVSWYQQALGQGPQFIFQYYEEEERQRGNFPDRFSGHQFPNYSSELNVNALLLGDSALYLCASSYRGSYNEQFFGPGTRLTVL.

This clonotype was detected ten times or more. J is TRBJ2-1 and V is TRBV29-1; TRBD1 agrees at 8 bases. The CDR3 is 16 amino acids. J lost 8 bases, V lost 0 bases, and 12 bases had no gene match. The germline CDR1 and CDR2 sequences are SQVTM and ANQGSEA. The DNA for the CDR3 is TGCAGCGTTGAAGATCGCTACCGACAGGGGATCGATGAGCAGTTCTTC. It encodes CSVEDRYRQGIDEQFF.

There are many counts of this clonotype. The genes are TRBV2 and TRBJ2-2; 7 bases match TRBD1. The CDR3 totals 13 residues. Germline assignment: CDR1 SNHLY and CDR2 FYNNEI. Germline trimming cut 7 bases from V and 1 base from J; bases unmatched to any gene: 0. For the CDR3, the DNA is TGTGCCAGCACAGGGGGGAACACCGGGGAGCTGTTTTTT. It yields the protein CASTGGNTGELFF.

This clonotype appeared many times. The chain employs TRBV7-9 and TRBJ2-2, with 8 bases that match TRBD1. Germline CDR1 SEHNR, CDR2 FQNEAQ (reference sequence). The CDR3 contains 16 residues. V lost 3 bases, J lost 4 bases, and 7 bases stayed unmatched. Here the CDR3 reads CASSFPLTGGTGELFF. The CDR3 nucleotides read TGTGCCAGCAGCTTCCCTTTAACAGGGGGCACCGGGGAGCTGTTTTTT. The whole variable domain, filled in from reference TRBV7-9 and TRBJ2-2, reads DTGVSQNPRHKITKRGQNVTFRCDPISEHNRLYWYRQTLGQGPEFLTYFQNEAQLEKSRLLSDRFSAERPKGSFSTLEIQRTEQGDSAMYLCASSFPLTGGTGELFFGEGSRLTVL.

This clonotype is large by share. This chain links TRBV9 with TRBJ2-1, with 12 bases matching TRBD2. CDR3 size: 16 residues. The V segment lost 3 bases and the J segment 7 bases; nucleotides outside the gene matches: 8. From germline, CDR1 is SGDLS and CDR2 YYNGEE. CDR3 in DNA: TGTGCCAGCAGCGACAGGACTAGCGGGGTTGGAAATGAGCAGTTCTTC. It encodes CASSDRTSGVGNEQFF.

At least ten counts were recorded for this clonotype. The gene calls are TRBV20-1 and TRBJ2-7; 10 bases align to TRBD2. CDR3 length equals 15 residues. Losses at the gene ends were 1 base for V and 5 bases for J; bases not matched to a gene: 8. Germline V gene data show CDR1 as DFQATT and CDR2 as SNEGSKA (reference sequence). CDR3 protein: CSARARSGGADEQYF. CDR3 coding DNA: TGCAGTGCTAGAGCGAGAAGCGGGGGGGCCGACGAGCAGTACTTC.

This clonotype has at least ten counts. The genes are TRBV24-1 and TRBJ2-1; 10 positions match TRBD2. V trimming: 5 bases; J trimming: 1 base; junction bases outside the gene matches: 4. The CDR3 consists of 16 residues. Germline V CDR1 and CDR2: KGHDR, SFDVKD. The CDR3 bases are TGTGCCACCAGTGGTTCTAGCGGGGGTTCCTACAATGAGCAGTTCTTC. Its protein product is CATSGSSGGSYNEQFF.

The table lists this clonotype with many counts. The J gene is TRBJ1-6, the V gene TRBV4-1; the D is unclear. Germline V gene data show CDR1 as MGHRA and CDR2 as YSYEKL. Deletions cut 0 bases from V and 10 bases from J, with 10 bases between. The CDR3 loop spans 14 amino acids. The CDR3 coding sequence is TGCGCCAGCAGCCAAGAGGTCGGCAGGTCACCCCTCCACTTT. Encoded protein: CASSQEVGRSPLHF.

About this clonotype: Given a much more abundant clone one base away, this may be a read error. The chain employs TRBV12-3 or TRBV12-4 and TRBJ1-5; 8 bases are a match to TRBD1. The CDR3 runs 14 residues. In DNA form, the CDR3 reads TGTGCCAGCAGTCCGGACAGGGAGGATCAGTCCCAGCATTTT. Its translation is CASSPDREDQSQHF.

As concerns this clonotype: This clone may be a read error of a much larger clone one base away. V gene TRBV20-1 combines with J gene TRBJ1-2, with a tentative D call TRBD1 (5 bases). The ends were cut back, 1 base at V and 3 bases at J, with 9 bases in the middle. The CDR3 runs to 13 residues. The germline V gene has CDR1 DFQATT and CDR2 SNEGSKA (reference sequence). The CDR3 region is CSARAGRDYGYTF. The CDR3 DNA reads as TGCAGTGCTAGAGCGGGCAGGGACTATGGCTACACCTTC.

This clonotype was seen many times. This rearrangement joins TRBV30 to TRBJ1-2; TRBD1 is a possible D gene (5 bases). Germline lookup yields CDR1 GTSNPN and CDR2 SVGIG (reference sequence). V dropped 5 bases and J dropped 4 bases, with 11 bases sitting between them. This CDR3 contains 12 residues. CDR3 in amino acids: CAWGRDGYGYTF. The CDR3, as DNA: TGTGCCTGGGGCCGGGACGGCTATGGCTACACCTTC.

In this sample, this clonotype turned up many times. The chain links TRBV20-1 to TRBJ1-2; no firm D call. V dropped 0 bases and J dropped 4 bases, with 9 bases sitting between them. The CDR3 extends over 13 amino acids. CDR1 is DFQATT, CDR2 SNEGSKA, per germline (reference sequence). CDR3: CSAREPASYGYTF. CDR3 nucleotides: TGCAGTGCTAGAGAGCCGGCAAGCTATGGCTACACCTTC.

The genes are TRBV6-2 or TRBV6-3 and TRBJ1-4; TRBD1 matches at 9 bases. Per germline, CDR1 MNHEY and CDR2 SVGEGT. The CDR3 has 14 amino acids. Trimming at V came to 5 bases and at J to 6 bases, leaving 4 bases not matched to a gene. This chain's CDR3 is CASSPRTGDEKLFF. The CDR3 DNA reads as TGTGCCAGCAGTCCACGGACAGGGGATGAAAAACTGTTTTTT.

This clonotype was found many times. The chain couples TRBV30 to TRBJ2-7; weak D call: TRBD2 (6 bases). V lost 4 bases and J lost 2, with 9 bases in between. Germline V lookup: CDR1 GTSNPN, CDR2 SVGIG (reference sequence). This CDR3 contains 12 residues. CDR3 loop: CAWNRGTYEQYF. The CDR3 DNA follows: TGTGCCTGGAACCGGGGGACCTACGAGCAGTACTTC.

Worth noting for this clonotype: A much larger clone lies one base from this, so it may be a read error. The chain is built from TRBV12-5 and TRBJ2-2; D is perhaps TRBD1 (8 bases). The CDR3 consists of 17 residues. Germline V lookup: CDR1 LGHNT, CDR2 FRNRAP. The CDR3 protein is CASSYSGGSGGSGELSF. CDR3 in DNA: TGTGCCAGCAGTTACTCAGGGGGCTCGGGGGGCAGTGGGGAGCTGTCTTTT.

This clonotype was recorded at least ten times. The chain employs TRBV20-1 and TRBJ2-7, with TRBD1 matching over 7 bases. This CDR3 spans 12 amino acids. The germline V gene has CDR1 DFQATT and CDR2 SNEGSKA (reference sequence). V lost 2 bases to trimming and J lost 2 bases; unmatched junction nucleotides: 0. The CDR3 region is CSARQGAYEQYF. CDR3 DNA sequence: TGCAGTGCTAGACAGGGGGCCTACGAGCAGTACTTC.

This clonotype was counted ten times or more. V usage is TRBV20-1 and J usage is TRBJ2-3; 8 nucleotides agree with TRBD2. CDR1 is DFQATT, CDR2 SNEGSKA, per germline (reference sequence). This CDR3 is built from 15 residues. With V trimmed by 6 bases and J by 0 bases, 8 bases remained unmatched. The CDR3 nucleotides read TGCAGTGCCCAACTAGCGGTGTCTAGCACAGATACGCAGTATTTT. As protein: CSAQLAVSSTDTQYF.

A note on this clonotype: This sequence may be a read error, since a much larger clone differs from it by one base. The chain carries TRBV7-9 and TRBJ1-2; D may be TRBD1 (5 bases). V lost 5 bases to trimming and J lost 2 bases, with 12 bases between them. The germline V gene encodes CDR1 SEHNR and CDR2 FQNEAQ (reference sequence). The CDR3 consists of 14 residues. The CDR3 nucleotides read TGTGCCAGCAGCCTATGGACAACCAACTATGGCTACACCTTC. It is translated as CASSLWTTNYGYTF. Full variable domain (remainder filled in from reference TRBV7-9 and TRBJ1-2): DTGVSQNPRHKITKRGQNVTFRCDPISEHNRLYWYRQTLGQGPEFLTYFQNEAQLEKSRLLSDRFSAERPKGSFSTLEIQRTEQGDSAMYLCASSLWTTNYGYTFGSGTRLTVV.

This clonotype was seen more than once but under ten times. The rearrangement links TRBV28 to TRBJ2-5, with D possibly TRBD2 on 6 matching bases. Looked up from germline, CDR1 is MDHEN and CDR2 is SYDVKM. The CDR3 has 14 amino acids. The ends were cut back, 7 bases at V and 2 bases at J, with 14 bases in the middle. The chain's CDR3 is CASILAGKQETQYF. In DNA, the CDR3 is TGTGCCAGCATCTTGGCGGGGAAACAAGAGACCCAGTACTTC.

This clonotype was counted many times. The rearrangement uses TRBV3-1 and TRBJ2-1, with TRBD2 matching over 13 bases. Germline-derived CDR1 and CDR2 are LGHDT and YNNKEL (reference sequence). The CDR3 runs 18 residues. Germline trimming cut 0 bases from V and 7 bases from J; bases unmatched to any gene: 9. The CDR3 reads CASSQEQTSGGKPNEQFF. In DNA, the CDR3 is TGTGCCAGCAGCCAAGAACAGACTAGCGGGGGGAAGCCTAATGAGCAGTTCTTC.

This clonotype was counted many times. V is TRBV10-3 and J is TRBJ1-4; D call uncertain. The germline V and J ends were trimmed by 4 bases and 6 bases, with 6 bases remaining between them. The germline V gene encodes CDR1 ENHRY and CDR2 SYGVKD. CDR3 size: 12 residues. The CDR3 reads CAISGGDEKLFF. In nucleotides, the CDR3 is TGTGCCATCAGTGGGGGAGATGAAAAACTGTTTTTT.

Many counts were recorded for this clonotype. The gene calls are TRBV5-1 and TRBJ1-1; the D is unclear. V lost 1 base and J lost 1, with 8 bases in between. CDR1 and CDR2 from the germline V gene are SGHRS and YFSETQ. This CDR3 region has 14 residues. The CDR3 DNA is TGCGCCAGCAGCTTGTATTCGGGGAACACTGAAGCTTTCTTT. Translation gives CASSLYSGNTEAFF.

With respect to this clonotype: Relative to the germline gene, one junction end is altered; a read error may explain this. This chain uses TRBV4-1 with TRBJ2-1, with unresolved D. Germline V gives CDR1 MGHRA, CDR2 YSYEKL. The CDR3 spans 17 residues. CDR3 sequence (DNA): TGCGCCGGCAGCCAAGGTAATTTTCTCCCCACGGGCAATGAGCAGTTCTTC. The encoded protein is CAGSQGNFLPTGNEQFF.